This TCR beta chain derives from a study of shared clonotypes between healthy human individuals. Study-wide background: CD4 naive and memory got three plates each, CD8 naive two, CD8 memory one.

From CD4+ cells came CD45RA+ naive and CD45RA-negative memory subsets. Generated by immunoSEQ multiplex PCR, the TCRdb table keeps only in-frame clones and is missing some. Of roughly 1.5 million clones in the sample, 98% were seen once. The germline V gene encodes CDR1 MGHRA and CDR2 YSYEKL. There are 16 residues in the CDR3. V shed 3 bases, J shed 2 bases, and the junction held 9 bases outside the gene matches. What was sequenced was naive CD4+ T cells sorted from blood. The subset is: CD45RA+ positively selected. This receptor was identified in a young man in good health. V gene TRBV4-1 combines with J gene TRBJ2-7; 8 bases agree with TRBD2. In nucleotides, the CDR3 is TGCGCCAGCAGCCACGCTTCGACTAGCGACCCCTACGAGCAGTACTTC. Translation: CASSHASTSDPYEQYF.